The clone carrying this T cell receptor (beta chain) was picked up a small number of times. V dropped 7 bases and J dropped 10; count of bases not matched to a gene: 12. The length of the CDR3 is 15 residues. The germline gives CDR1 MNHEY, CDR2 SVGAGI. Reverse transcription used about 0.45 to 1 ug RNA and random hexamers. TCRdb itself ran the immunoSEQ multiplex PCR reads through MiXCR, one entry per CDR3 protein. The repertoire holds roughly 120,000 distinct CDR3 sequences, around 94% seen once, with roughly 0.088% in the top ten. These data originate in a study of CD8 T cells in Susac syndrome. The sequence was obtained from a human donor with multiple sclerosis. The sequenced material came from CD4+ T cells from PBMCs. J is TRBJ1-6 and V is TRBV6-5; 8 bases fit TRBD1. CDR3 sequence reads: CASNTQGAGSSPLHF. In DNA, the CDR3 is TGTGCCAGCAATACTCAGGGGGCTGGTTCCTCACCCCTCCACTTT.